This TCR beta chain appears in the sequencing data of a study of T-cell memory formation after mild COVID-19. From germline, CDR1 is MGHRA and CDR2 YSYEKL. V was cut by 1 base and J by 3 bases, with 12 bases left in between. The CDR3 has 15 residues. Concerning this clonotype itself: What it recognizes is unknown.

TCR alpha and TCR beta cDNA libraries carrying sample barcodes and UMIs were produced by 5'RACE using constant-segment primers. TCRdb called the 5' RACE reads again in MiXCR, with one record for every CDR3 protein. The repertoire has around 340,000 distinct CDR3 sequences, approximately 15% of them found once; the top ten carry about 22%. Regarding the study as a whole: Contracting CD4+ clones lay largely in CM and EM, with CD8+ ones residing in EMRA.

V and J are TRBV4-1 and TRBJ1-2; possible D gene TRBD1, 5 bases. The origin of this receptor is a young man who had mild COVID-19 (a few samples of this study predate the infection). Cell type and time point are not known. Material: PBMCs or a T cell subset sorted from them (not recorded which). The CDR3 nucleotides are TGCGCCAGCAGCCAAGCCCCTCTGGGGCACTATGGCTACACCTTC. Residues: CASSQAPLGHYGYTF.